These 10 T cell receptor beta chains came from one sample sequenced in a study of T cells in Graves' hyperthyroidism and ophthalmopathy. Amplification yielded TCR beta CDR3 regions, with RNA transcripts as the source. Primed by the HTBI set, a first-round RT-PCR was run on the TCR CDR3. One entry per CDR3 protein, called by TCRdb with MiXCR from the multiplex PCR reads. In the table there are around 440,000 distinct CDR3 sequences, 15% to 19% of which are singletons. The sample taken for sequencing was blood. Receptors originate from a woman between 18 and 29 years old with Graves' hyperthyroidism.

This clonotype has only a few counts. The chain has TRBV19 and TRBJ2-1; 9 bases map to TRBD2. The CDR3 is made up of 15 amino acids. In germline, CDR1 is LNHDA, CDR2 SQIVND (reference sequence). The J segment lost 7 bases and the V segment lost 3 bases, leaving 7 bases of the junction unmatched. The CDR3: CASSMRSSGGNEQFF. CDR3 nucleotide sequence: TGTGCCAGTAGTATGCGGTCCAGCGGGGGGAATGAGCAGTTCTTC. The whole variable domain, filled in from reference TRBV19 and TRBJ2-1, reads DGGITQSPKYLFRKEGQNVTLSCEQNLNHDAMYWYRQDPGQGLRLIYYSQIVNDFQKGDIAEGYSVSREKKESFPLTVTSAQKNPTAFYLCASSMRSSGGNEQFFGPGTRLTVL.

The chain couples TRBV20-1 to TRBJ1-3; D gene unclear. V gave up 3 bases and J gave up 0 bases, with 9 bases separating them. The CDR3 spans 14 residues. Germline lookup yields CDR1 DFQATT and CDR2 SNEGSKA (reference sequence). The CDR3 nucleotides are TGCAGTGCTAGTCTGGGAGCCTCTGGAAACACCATATATTTT. Its translation is CSASLGASGNTIYF.

This clonotype was seen a few times. V usage is TRBV18 and J usage is TRBJ2-1; 8 nucleotides match TRBD2. V lost 8 bases, J lost 4 bases, and 10 bases stayed unmatched. Germline CDR1 reads KGHSH; CDR2 reads LQKENI. This CDR3 has 15 amino acids. The CDR3: CASARFGGEYNEQFF. The DNA for the CDR3 is TGTGCCAGCGCACGATTCGGGGGGGAATACAATGAGCAGTTCTTC. The variable domain in full, with the rest retrieved from reference TRBV18 and TRBJ2-1, is NAGVMQNPRHLVRRRGQEARLRCSPMKGHSHVYWYRQLPEEGLKFMVYLQKENIIDESGMPKERFSAEFPKEGPSILRIQQVVRGDSAAYFCASARFGGEYNEQFFGPGTRLTVL.

This clonotype was picked up many times. J is TRBJ2-1 and V is TRBV10-1, with D maybe TRBD2 (5 bases). Germline lookup yields CDR1 WNHNN and CDR2 SYGVQD (reference sequence). The CDR3 has 14 amino acids. Trimming took 1 base from V and 7 from J, leaving 11 bases between them. The CDR3 DNA reads as TGCGCCAGCAGTGAGTTCAGAACGGGGAATGAGCAGTTCTTC. This codes for CASSEFRTGNEQFF.

Many counts were recorded for this clonotype. V is TRBV27 and J is TRBJ2-5; D unclear. V was shortened by 3 bases and J by 0 bases, with 5 bases between the two germline ends. The CDR3 is 13 residues long. Germline CDR1 and CDR2: MNHEY and SMNVEV (reference sequence). The DNA of the CDR3 is TGTGCCAGCAGTTTGGGTCACCAAGAGACCCAGTACTTC. Translation: CASSLGHQETQYF.

This clonotype was detected many times. V gene TRBV29-1 combines with J gene TRBJ2-7; 9 bases align to TRBD1. The junction had 3 bases not matched to a gene; V was cut back by 6 bases and J by 3 bases. The germline V gene encodes CDR1 SQVTM and CDR2 ANQGSEA. CDR3 size: 12 residues. CDR3 amino acids: CSVGGQGYEQYF. The CDR3 DNA reads as TGCAGCGTGGGGGGACAGGGCTACGAGCAGTACTTC.

This clonotype occurred many times. The gene calls are TRBV28 and TRBJ2-7; 7 bases agree with TRBD1. CDR1 and CDR2 from the germline V gene are MDHEN and SYDVKM. V was clipped by 5 bases and J by 3 bases; unmatched bases: 7. The CDR3 contains 14 residues. For the CDR3, the DNA is TGTGCCAGCAGTAGGGTGCAGGGGGTCTACGAGCAGTACTTC. The encoded protein is CASSRVQGVYEQYF.

The chain combines TRBV11-2 with TRBJ1-6; D remains ambiguous. Trimming took off 2 bases at V and 0 bases at J, with 11 bases between the two ends. Germline V gene lookup returns CDR1 SGHAT and CDR2 FQNNGV. This CDR3 has 17 amino acids. The CDR3 region is CASSLFRESSYNSPLHF. The CDR3, as DNA: TGTGCCAGCAGCTTATTTCGGGAGAGCTCCTATAATTCACCCCTCCACTTT. The full variable domain, its missing parts supplied by reference TRBV11-2 and TRBJ1-6, is EAGVAQSPRYKIIEKRQSVAFWCNPISGHATLYWYQQILGQGPKLLIQFQNNGVVDDSQLPKDRFSAERLKGVDSTLKIQPAKLEDSAVYLCASSLFRESSYNSPLHFGNGTRLTVT.

This rearrangement joins TRBV11-2 to TRBJ2-5, with TRBD1 matching over 9 bases. J gave up 5 bases and V 2 bases, and 6 bases lay outside the gene matches. The CDR3 loop spans 15 amino acids. Germline values: CDR1 SGHAT, CDR2 FQNNGV. CDR3 DNA: TGTGCCAGCAGCTTACACAGGGGGCAGGGGGAGACCCAGTACTTC. Residues: CASSLHRGQGETQYF.

Only a few counts were recorded for this clonotype. J is TRBJ1-2 and V is TRBV6-5; D is unresolved. CDR1 and CDR2 from the germline V gene are MNHEY and SVGAGI. V lost 0 bases, J lost 7 bases, and 9 bases lay in between. This CDR3 comprises 13 residues. CDR3 bases: TGTGCCAGCAGTTACTCCCAGATGGGTGGCTACACCTTC. Its translation is CASSYSQMGGYTF.